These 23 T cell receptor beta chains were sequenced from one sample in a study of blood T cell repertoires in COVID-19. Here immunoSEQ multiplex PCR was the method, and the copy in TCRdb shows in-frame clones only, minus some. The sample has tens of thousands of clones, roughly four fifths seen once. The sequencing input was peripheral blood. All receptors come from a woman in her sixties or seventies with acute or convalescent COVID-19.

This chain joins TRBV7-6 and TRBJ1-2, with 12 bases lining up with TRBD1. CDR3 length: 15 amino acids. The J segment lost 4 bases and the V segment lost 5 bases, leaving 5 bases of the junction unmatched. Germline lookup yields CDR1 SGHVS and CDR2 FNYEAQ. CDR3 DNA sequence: TGTGCCAGCAGCCCCGGGACAGGGGGCGGCTATGGCTACACCTTC. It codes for CASSPGTGGGYGYTF.

The CDR3 region has the DNA TGTGCCAGCAGTGAAAATTCGGAGGCTGAAGCTTTCTTT. It specifies CASSENSEAEAFF. This chain joins TRBV6-1 and TRBJ1-1; unclear D gene. CDR3 size: 13 residues. The germline CDR1 and CDR2 sequences are MNHNS and SASEGT. Trimming cost V 2 bases and J 6 bases, with 10 bases left between them.

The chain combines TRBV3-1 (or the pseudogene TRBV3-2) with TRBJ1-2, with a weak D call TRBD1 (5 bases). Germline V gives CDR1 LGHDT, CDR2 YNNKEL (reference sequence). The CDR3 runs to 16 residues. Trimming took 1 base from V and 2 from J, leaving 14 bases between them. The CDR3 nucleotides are TGTGCCAGCAGCCAAGGGCGGGGGAGGGAGAACTATGGCTACACCTTC. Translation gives CASSQGRGRENYGYTF.

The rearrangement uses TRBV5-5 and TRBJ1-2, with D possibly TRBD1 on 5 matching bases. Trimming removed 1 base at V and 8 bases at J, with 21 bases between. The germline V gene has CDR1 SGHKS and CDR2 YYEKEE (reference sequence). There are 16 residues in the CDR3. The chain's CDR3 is CASSLSGRTRGSGYTF. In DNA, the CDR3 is TGTGCCAGCAGCTTGTCAGGGCGTACGCGGGGGTCGGGCTACACCTTC.

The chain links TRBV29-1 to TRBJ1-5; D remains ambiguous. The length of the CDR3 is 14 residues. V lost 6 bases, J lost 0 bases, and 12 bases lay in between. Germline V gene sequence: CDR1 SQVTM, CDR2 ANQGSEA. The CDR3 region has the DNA TGCAGCGTCCTATTAAGCGGTAGCAATCAGCCCCAGCATTTT. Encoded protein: CSVLLSGSNQPQHF.

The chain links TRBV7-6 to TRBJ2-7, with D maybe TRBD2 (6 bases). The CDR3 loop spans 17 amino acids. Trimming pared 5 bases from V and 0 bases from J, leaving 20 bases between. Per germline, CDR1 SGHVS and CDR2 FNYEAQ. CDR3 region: CASSPTTGVQNSYEQYF. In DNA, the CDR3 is TGTGCCAGCAGCCCCACCACGGGGGTCCAAAACTCCTACGAGCAGTACTTC.

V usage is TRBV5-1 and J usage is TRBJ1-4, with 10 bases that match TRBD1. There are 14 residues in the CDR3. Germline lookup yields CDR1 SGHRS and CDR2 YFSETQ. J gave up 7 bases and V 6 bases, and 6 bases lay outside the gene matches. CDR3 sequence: CASNSGTGVEKLFF. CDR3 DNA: TGCGCCAGCAACTCCGGGACAGGGGTTGAAAAACTGTTTTTT. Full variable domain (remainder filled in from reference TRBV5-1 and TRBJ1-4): KAGVTQTPRYLIKTRGQQVTLSCSPISGHRSVSWYQQTPGQGLQFLFEYFSETQRNKGNFPGRFSGRQFSNSRSEMNVSTLELGDSALYLCASNSGTGVEKLFFGSGTQLSVL.

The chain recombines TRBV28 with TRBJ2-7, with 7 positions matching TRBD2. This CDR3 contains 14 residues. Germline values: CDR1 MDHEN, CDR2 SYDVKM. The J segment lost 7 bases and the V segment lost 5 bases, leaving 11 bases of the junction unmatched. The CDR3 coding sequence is TGTGCCAGCAGTCCGGGGGGTGATAATGGGGAGCAGTACTTC. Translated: CASSPGGDNGEQYF.

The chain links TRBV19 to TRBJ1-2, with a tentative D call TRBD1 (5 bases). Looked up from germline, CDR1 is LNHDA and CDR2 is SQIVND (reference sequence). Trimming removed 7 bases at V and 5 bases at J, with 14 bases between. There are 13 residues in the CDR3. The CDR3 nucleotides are TGTGCCAGTACCTATGGGACTGAATATGGCTACACCTTC. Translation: CASTYGTEYGYTF.

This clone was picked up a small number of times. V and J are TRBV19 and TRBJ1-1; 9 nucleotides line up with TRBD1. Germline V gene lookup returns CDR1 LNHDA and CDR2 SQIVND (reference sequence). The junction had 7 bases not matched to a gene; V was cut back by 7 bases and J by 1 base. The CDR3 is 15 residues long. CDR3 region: CASTQTGGRNTEAFF. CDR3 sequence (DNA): TGTGCCAGTACCCAGACAGGGGGTAGGAACACTGAAGCTTTCTTT. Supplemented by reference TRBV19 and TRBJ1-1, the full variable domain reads DGGITQSPKYLFRKEGQNVTLSCEQNLNHDAMYWYRQDPGQGLRLIYYSQIVNDFQKGDIAEGYSVSREKKESFPLTVTSAQKNPTAFYLCASTQTGGRNTEAFFGQGTRLTVV.

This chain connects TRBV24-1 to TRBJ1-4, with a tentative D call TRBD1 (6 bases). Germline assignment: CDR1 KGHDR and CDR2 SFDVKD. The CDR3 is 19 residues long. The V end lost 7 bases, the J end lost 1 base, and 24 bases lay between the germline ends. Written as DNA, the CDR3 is TGTGCCACCAGCGTATATCCTACGGGACACCTTGTAACTAATGAAAAACTGTTTTTT. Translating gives CATSVYPTGHLVTNEKLFF.

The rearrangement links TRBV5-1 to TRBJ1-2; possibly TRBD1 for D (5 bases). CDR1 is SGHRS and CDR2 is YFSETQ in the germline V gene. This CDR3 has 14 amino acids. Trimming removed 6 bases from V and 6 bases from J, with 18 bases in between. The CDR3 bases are TGCGCCAGCATGAACGTACAGGTTGGGGATGGCTACACCTTC. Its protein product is CASMNVQVGDGYTF. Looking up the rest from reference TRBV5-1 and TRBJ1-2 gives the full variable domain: KAGVTQTPRYLIKTRGQQVTLSCSPISGHRSVSWYQQTPGQGLQFLFEYFSETQRNKGNFPGRFSGRQFSNSRSEMNVSTLELGDSALYLCASMNVQVGDGYTFGSGTRLTVV.

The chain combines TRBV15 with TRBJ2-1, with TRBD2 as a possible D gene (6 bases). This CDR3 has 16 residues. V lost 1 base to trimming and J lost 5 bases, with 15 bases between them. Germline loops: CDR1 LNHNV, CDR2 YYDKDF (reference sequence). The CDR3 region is CATSRGLLGGDNEQFF. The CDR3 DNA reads TGTGCCACCAGCAGAGGCCTCCTGGGCGGGGACAATGAGCAGTTCTTC.

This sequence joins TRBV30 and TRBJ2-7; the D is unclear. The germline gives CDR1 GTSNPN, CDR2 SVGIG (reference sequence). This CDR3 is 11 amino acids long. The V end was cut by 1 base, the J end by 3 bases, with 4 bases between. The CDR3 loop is CAWSGDYEQYF. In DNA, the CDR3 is TGTGCCTGGAGTGGAGACTACGAGCAGTACTTC.

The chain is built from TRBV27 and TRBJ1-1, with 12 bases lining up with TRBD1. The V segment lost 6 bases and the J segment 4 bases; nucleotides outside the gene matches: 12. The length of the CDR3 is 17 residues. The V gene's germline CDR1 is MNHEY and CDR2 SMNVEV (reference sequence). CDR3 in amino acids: CASSSGTGGVKGTEAFF. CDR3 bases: TGTGCCAGCAGCTCCGGGACAGGGGGCGTAAAGGGCACTGAAGCTTTCTTT.

The CDR3 loop reads CASSDGRGWGTEAFF. As DNA, the CDR3 is TGTGCCAGCAGTGACGGCAGGGGGTGGGGCACTGAAGCTTTCTTT. V gene TRBV6-1 combines with J gene TRBJ1-1; TRBD1 aligns across 7 bases. The germline V gene has CDR1 MNHNS and CDR2 SASEGT. The CDR3 consists of 15 residues. V lost 3 bases and J lost 4; bases outside the gene matches: 8.

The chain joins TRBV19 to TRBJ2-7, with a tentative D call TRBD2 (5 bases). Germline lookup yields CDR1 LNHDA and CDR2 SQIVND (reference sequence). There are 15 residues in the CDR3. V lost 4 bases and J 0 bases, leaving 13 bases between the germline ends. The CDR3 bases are TGTGCCAGTAGTACAGTACTTGGGAGCTCCTACGAGCAGTACTTC. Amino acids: CASSTVLGSSYEQYF.

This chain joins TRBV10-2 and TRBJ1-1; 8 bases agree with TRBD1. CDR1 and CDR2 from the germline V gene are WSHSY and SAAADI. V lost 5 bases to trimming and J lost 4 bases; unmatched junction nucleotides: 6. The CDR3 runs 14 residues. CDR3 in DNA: TGCGCCAGCAGTATACAGGGGGATATCACTGAAGCTTTCTTT. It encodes CASSIQGDITEAFF.

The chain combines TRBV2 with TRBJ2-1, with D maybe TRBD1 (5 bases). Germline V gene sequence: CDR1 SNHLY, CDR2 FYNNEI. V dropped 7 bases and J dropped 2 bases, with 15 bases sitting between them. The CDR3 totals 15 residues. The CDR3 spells CASTPREGAYNEQFF. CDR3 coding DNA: TGTGCCAGCACTCCCAGGGAAGGGGCCTACAATGAGCAGTTCTTC.

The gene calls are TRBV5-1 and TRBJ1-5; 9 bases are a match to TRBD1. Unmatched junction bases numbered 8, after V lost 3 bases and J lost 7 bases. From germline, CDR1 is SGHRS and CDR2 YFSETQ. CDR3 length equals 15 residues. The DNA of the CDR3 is TGCGCCAGCAGCTCCGGGGACAGGGCAGAACAGCCCCAGCATTTT. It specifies CASSSGDRAEQPQHF.

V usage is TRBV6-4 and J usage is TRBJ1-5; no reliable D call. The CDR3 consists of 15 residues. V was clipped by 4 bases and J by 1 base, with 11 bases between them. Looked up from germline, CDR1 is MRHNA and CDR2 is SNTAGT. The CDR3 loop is CASSVMGGSNQPQHF. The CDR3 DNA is TGTGCCAGCAGTGTTATGGGAGGAAGCAATCAGCCCCAGCATTTT.

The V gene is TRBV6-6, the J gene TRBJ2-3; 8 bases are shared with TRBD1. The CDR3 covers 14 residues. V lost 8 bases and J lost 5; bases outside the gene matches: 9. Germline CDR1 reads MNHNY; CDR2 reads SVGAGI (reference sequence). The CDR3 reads CASARQGTIDTQYF. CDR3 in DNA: TGTGCCAGCGCTCGACAGGGGACGATAGATACGCAGTATTTT.

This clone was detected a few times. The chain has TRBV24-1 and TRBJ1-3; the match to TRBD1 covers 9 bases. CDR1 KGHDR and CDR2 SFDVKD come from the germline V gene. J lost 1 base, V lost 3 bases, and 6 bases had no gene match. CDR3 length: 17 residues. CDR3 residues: CATSDPPGQGSGNTIYF. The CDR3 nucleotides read TGTGCCACCAGTGATCCCCCGGGACAGGGTTCTGGAAACACCATATATTTT.